This TCR beta chain was captured by sequencing in a study of blood T cell repertoires in COVID-19. Study-level information: Samples representing acute and convalescent COVID-19 were sourced from the United States, Italy and Spain. Sample material is recorded as cDNA or gDNA derived from T cells, B-cell-depleted T cells, or PBMCs.

Assay: immunoSEQ multiplex PCR; the TCRdb copy retains only in-frame clones and omits some. The sample has some 350,000 clones, over 70% seen once. Patients at the Seattle site were enrolled during active infection and followed longitudinally. V was pared by 4 bases and J by 0 bases, with 10 bases between. This CDR3 has 14 residues. Germline CDR1 and CDR2: MNHEY and SVGAGI. V usage is TRBV6-5 and J usage is TRBJ2-7; TRBD1 is a possible D gene (6 bases). The source is a woman aged 45-59 years with COVID-19, enrolled during active disease. Sample: peripheral blood. The CDR3 sequence: CASSWTDPSYEQYF. The CDR3 DNA is TGTGCCAGCAGTTGGACAGATCCCTCCTACGAGCAGTACTTC.